This T cell receptor (beta chain) originates from a study of cytomegalovirus exposure and HLA in healthy donors. Study-wide results and limits: A later analysis found common viral pathogens apparently linked to several of the most significant clusters.

Sampled while nominally healthy, donors likely had unrecorded immune exposures. Amplification used 60 Vbeta primers and 13 Jbeta primers. The method was immunoSEQ multiplex PCR; TCRdb's version includes in-frame clones alone and lacks a portion of them. The repertoire has over 120,000 clones, around 75% of them found once; the top ten carry 7%. About this clone itself: The antigen remains undetermined.

Trimming took off 1 base at V and 5 bases at J, with 13 bases between the two ends. CDR3 length equals 15 residues. Germline V lookup: CDR1 SGHRS, CDR2 YFSETQ. The sample taken for sequencing was PBMCs. This TCR was recovered from a man in his thirties or forties in good health and CMV-seronegative. The rearrangement joins TRBV5-1 to TRBJ1-5; D gene unclear. The CDR3 sequence is CASSLIPGWDQPQHF. As DNA, the CDR3 is TGCGCCAGCAGCTTGATTCCGGGATGGGATCAGCCCCAGCATTTT.